Sequencing of this T cell receptor beta chain was carried out in a study of vaccination and CD4 T cells after COVID-19. On the study more broadly: Overlapping SARS-CoV-2, HCoV-NL63, HCoV-OC43 and HCoV-229E spike peptides stimulated the cells. Study-level findings and limits: Only post-vaccination samples contained a median approximately 86% of the reactive clones in convalescent patients.

Sequenced with the Oncomine TCR Beta short-read assay was DNA taken from cultured CD4+ T cells. Investigators isolated genomic DNA from cultured CD4+ T cells. MiXCR was run by TCRdb on the PCR reads, yielding one entry per CDR3 protein. The sample has about 20,000 distinct CDR3 sequences; around 45% are singletons. From germline, CDR1 is DFQATT and CDR2 SNEGSKA (reference sequence). Trimming pared 3 bases from V and 0 bases from J, leaving 9 bases between. The CDR3 runs 15 residues. This clonotype was counted between two and nine times. No antigen is known for it. Sample treatment: approximately nine-day PBMC culture with coronavirus spike peptide pools or control peptides (ViraFEST assay).

This sequence originates from a human donor who had recovered from COVID-19. The rearrangement links TRBV20-1 to TRBJ1-6; perhaps TRBD1 as D (6 bases). The sample taken for sequencing was CD4+ T cells from blood, cultured in vitro. In DNA, the CDR3 is TGCAGTGCTAGGGGGGGCGGCTCCTATAATTCACCCCTCCACTTT. It codes for CSARGGGSYNSPLHF.